One and the same sample provided the 16 T cell receptor beta chains below, sequenced in a study of T cells after yellow fever vaccination. Each CDR3 protein is one row after TCRdb ran MiXCR on the 5' RACE reads. The sample holds more than 20,000 distinct CDR3 sequences, around 5.2% seen once. This material consisted of PBMCs, either bulk or a sorted T-cell subset (CD4+, CD8+, memory, or dextramer-sorted; not recorded which), taken roughly 45 days after the first yellow fever vaccination. These receptors were taken from a man aged 18 to 29 who received the YFV17D yellow fever vaccine.

This clonotype was seen many times. This chain connects TRBV5-1 to TRBJ1-2; 10 bases agree with TRBD1. CDR3 length: 15 amino acids. J gave up 8 bases and V 0 bases, and 7 bases lay outside the gene matches. Germline V gene lookup returns CDR1 SGHRS and CDR2 YFSETQ. The CDR3 spells CASSLALGQGEGYTF. The CDR3 DNA is TGCGCCAGCAGCTTGGCCCTTGGACAGGGGGAGGGCTACACCTTC.

The sample holds many counts of this clonotype. V and J are TRBV29-1 and TRBJ2-5; 7 bases agree with TRBD1. After removal of 7 bases from V and 5 bases from J, the junction contained 19 bases not matched to a gene. Germline V gives CDR1 SQVTM, CDR2 ANQGSEA. This CDR3 has 16 amino acids. CDR3 in DNA: TGCAGCGGTTTAGCCCCGAGACAGGGTGTTTCGGAGACCCAGTACTTC. Protein sequence: CSGLAPRQGVSETQYF. Looking up the rest from reference TRBV29-1 and TRBJ2-5 gives the full variable domain: SAVISQKPSRDICQRGTSLTIQCQVDSQVTMMFWYRQQPGQSLTLIATANQGSEATYESGFVIDKFPISRPNLTFSTLTVSNMSPEDSSIYLCSGLAPRQGVSETQYFGPGTRLLVL.

In its sample, this clonotype was seen many times. The chain employs TRBV25-1 and TRBJ2-2, with 8 bases matching TRBD1. This CDR3 has 14 amino acids. CDR1 MGHDK and CDR2 SYGVNS come from the germline V gene. Trimming removed 3 bases from V and 3 bases from J; junction bases left unmatched: 0. The CDR3 spells CASSDRGHTGELFF. The CDR3 region has the DNA TGTGCCAGCAGTGACAGGGGGCACACCGGGGAGCTGTTTTTT. The full variable domain, completed using reference TRBV25-1 and TRBJ2-2, is EADIYQTPRYLVIGTGKKITLECSQTMGHDKMYWYQQDPGMELHLIHYSYGVNSTEKGDLSSESTVSRIRTEHFPLTLESARPSHTSQYLCASSDRGHTGELFFGEGSRLTVL.

On this clonotype itself: A much larger clone is a single base away; this may be a read error. The chain couples TRBV2 to TRBJ2-2; 12 bases are shared with TRBD2. CDR1 and CDR2 (germline): SNHLY, FYNNEI. This CDR3 contains 18 residues. The chain's CDR3 is CACSEQASGGATSGELFF. The CDR3 DNA sequence: TGTGCCTGCAGTGAACAGGCTAGCGGGGGGGCCACGAGCGGGGAGCTGTTTTTT.

The chain is built from TRBV9 and TRBJ2-3, with D possibly being TRBD1 or TRBD2 (6 bases each). Trimming left V 1 base short and J 4 bases short, with 16 bases between. Germline V gene sequence: CDR1 SGDLS, CDR2 YYNGEE. The CDR3 is 16 residues long. This chain's CDR3 is CASSVFPGEVADTQYF. CDR3 sequence (DNA): TGTGCCAGCAGCGTATTCCCAGGGGAGGTTGCAGATACGCAGTATTTT.

V usage is TRBV29-1 and J usage is TRBJ1-1; D call uncertain. Per the germline V gene, CDR1 is SQVTM and CDR2 is ANQGSEA. The CDR3 has 12 amino acids. The ends were cut back, 5 bases at V and 0 bases at J, with 7 bases in the middle. The CDR3 region has the DNA TGCAGCGTTACAGAATTGAACACTGAAGCTTTCTTT. Translating it yields CSVTELNTEAFF.

This clonotype showed up many times. The V gene is TRBV9, the J gene TRBJ2-3; the D gene is possibly TRBD1 (5 bases). CDR1 is SGDLS and CDR2 is YYNGEE in the germline V gene. V was trimmed by 0 bases and J by 2 bases, leaving 7 bases between them. The CDR3 consists of 14 residues. CDR3 in amino acids: CASSVDRNTDTQYF. The CDR3 nucleotides are TGTGCCAGCAGCGTAGACAGGAACACAGATACGCAGTATTTT.

This clonotype was seen ten or more times. The V and J genes are TRBV11-2 and TRBJ2-1, with D uncertain. Germline loops: CDR1 SGHAT, CDR2 FQNNGV. The V end was cut by 0 bases, the J end by 10 bases, with 10 bases between. The CDR3 runs 13 residues. CDR3 sequence reads: CASSLDIEREQFF. The CDR3 DNA sequence: TGTGCCAGCAGCTTAGACATCGAAAGGGAGCAGTTCTTC.

In the case of this clonotype: A single base separates this from a much larger clone, so it may be a read error. V and J are TRBV3-1 and TRBJ2-5, with D possibly TRBD1 on 5 matching bases. Germline V gene data show CDR1 as LGHDT and CDR2 as YNNKEL (reference sequence). CDR3 length equals 15 residues. The CDR3 DNA follows: TGTGCCAGCACCCAAGGGGTAGCCCGTCAAGAGACCCAGTACTTC. Translating gives CASTQGVARQETQYF.

There are many counts of this clonotype. The chain has TRBV5-1 and TRBJ2-1; 7 nucleotides align to TRBD1. Germline trimming cut 0 bases from V and 7 bases from J; bases unmatched to any gene: 10. CDR3 length: 16 residues. Germline CDR1 SGHRS, CDR2 YFSETQ. As DNA, the CDR3 is TGCGCCAGCAGCTTGGCCGAGGGACAGTTAGGGAATGAGCAGTTCTTC. This translates into CASSLAEGQLGNEQFF. Full variable domain (remainder filled in from reference TRBV5-1 and TRBJ2-1): KAGVTQTPRYLIKTRGQQVTLSCSPISGHRSVSWYQQTPGQGLQFLFEYFSETQRNKGNFPGRFSGRQFSNSRSEMNVSTLELGDSALYLCASSLAEGQLGNEQFFGPGTRLTVL.

This clonotype appeared many times. This chain connects TRBV28 to TRBJ1-5, with 9 bases identical to TRBD1. Trimming removed 8 bases from V and 2 bases from J; junction bases left unmatched: 4. The CDR3 totals 14 residues. Germline V gene data show CDR1 as MDHEN and CDR2 as SYDVKM. The CDR3 sequence: CASGDRGGNQPQHF. CDR3 coding DNA: TGTGCCAGCGGAGACAGGGGGGGCAATCAGCCCCAGCATTTT.

A few counts support this clonotype. The genes are TRBV29-1 and TRBJ1-1; a weak D match, TRBD1 (5 bases). V was clipped by 3 bases and J by 4 bases, with 9 bases between them. There are 12 residues in the CDR3. CDR1 is SQVTM and CDR2 is ANQGSEA in the germline V gene. The CDR3 loop reads CSVEWGTTEAFF. The CDR3 DNA sequence: TGCAGCGTTGAGTGGGGGACCACTGAAGCTTTCTTT.

Many counts were recorded for this clonotype. The chain is built from TRBV7-2 and TRBJ1-2, with 9 nucleotides matching TRBD1. The junction had 5 bases not matched to a gene; V was cut back by 5 bases and J by 4 bases. Germline loops: CDR1 SGHTA, CDR2 FQGNSA. The CDR3 is 14 residues long. In DNA, the CDR3 is TGTGCCAGCAGCCCCGGGACAGGGTCCTATGGCTACACCTTC. This encodes CASSPGTGSYGYTF.

At least ten counts were recorded for this clonotype. The rearrangement uses TRBV2 and TRBJ1-5; D possibly corresponds to TRBD1 (6 bases). V was shortened by 6 bases and J by 8 bases, with 14 bases between the two germline ends. CDR1 is SNHLY and CDR2 is FYNNEI in the germline V gene. This CDR3 is built from 13 residues. CDR3 sequence (DNA): TGTGCCAGCAGGGAGGACAGACCTAAGCCCCAGCATTTT. Translation: CASREDRPKPQHF.

There are many counts of this clonotype. The V gene is TRBV18, the J gene TRBJ2-5; D may be TRBD2 (5 bases). Germline V gene data show CDR1 as KGHSH and CDR2 as LQKENI. The CDR3 is 13 amino acids. V was shortened by 0 bases and J by 4 bases, with 6 bases between the two germline ends. The CDR3 region has the DNA TGTGCCAGCTCACCACCAGGGAGAGAGACCCAGTACTTC. It encodes CASSPPGRETQYF.

This clonotype is medium-sized within its sample. This rearrangement joins TRBV5-1 to TRBJ2-7, with D perhaps matching TRBD1 or TRBD2 (5 bases each). The CDR3 has 12 residues. The V gene's germline CDR1 is SGHRS and CDR2 YFSETQ. V dropped 4 bases and J dropped 5 bases, with 10 bases sitting between them. CDR3 region: CASSRGENEQYF. CDR3 nucleotide sequence: TGCGCCAGCAGCCGGGGCGAGAACGAGCAGTACTTC.